The source of this T cell receptor (beta chain) is a study of OX40 agonist ivuxolimab in advanced cancers. Study-level background: The patients got ivuxolimab, which is an agonistic anti-OX40 (CD134) antibody.

The germline V and J ends were trimmed by 6 bases and 2 bases, with 10 bases remaining between them. This CDR3 comprises 14 residues. Germline lookup yields CDR1 SNHLY and CDR2 FYNNEI. Study results and limitations: Some of the lowest clonal expansion was seen in partial responders at 0.1-3.0 mg/kg. A proportion of nonresponders additionally exhibited low normalized T-cell clonal expansion.

As concerns this clone: Antigen: not known.

TCRdb's copy holds only in-frame clones and misses some; the assay was immunoSEQ multiplex PCR. The sample records roughly 58,000 clones, 87% being singletons. The genes are TRBV2 and TRBJ1-4; weak D call: TRBD1 (6 bases). This TCR was sampled from an adult with an advanced solid tumor such as melanoma, head and neck, liver or kidney cancer. The sample in question was CD4+ or CD8+ T cells sorted from blood, obtained in a trial of the OX40 agonist ivuxolimab. The CDR3 coding sequence is TGTGCCAGCAGCAACGACAGGACTAATGAAAAACTGTTTTTT. This encodes CASSNDRTNEKLFF.